The 23 T cell receptor beta chains listed next were all sequenced from one sample in a study of blood T cell repertoires in COVID-19. Sequenced by immunoSEQ multiplex PCR; TCRdb stores in-frame clones only, minus some. This table has about 220,000 clones, roughly 85% appearing once. The sequencing sample was made of peripheral blood. These receptor sequences come from a woman in her seventies with COVID-19, enrolled during active disease.

The chain couples TRBV19 to TRBJ2-1, with 12 bases matching TRBD2. CDR1 is LNHDA, CDR2 SQIVND, per germline (reference sequence). V lost 3 bases, J lost 10 bases, and 13 bases stayed unmatched. The CDR3 is 17 amino acids. The CDR3: CASSIISTSGSVWEQFF. The CDR3 coding sequence is TGTGCCAGTAGTATTATATCGACTAGCGGGAGTGTATGGGAGCAGTTCTTC.

This clone was picked up one time. The gene calls are TRBV6-1 and TRBJ2-7; D gene ambiguous. The CDR3 spans 14 residues. Trimming removed 1 base at V and 0 bases at J, with 7 bases between. Germline values: CDR1 MNHNS, CDR2 SASEGT. The CDR3 bases are TGTGCCAGCAGTGAAGGGAGAGTCTCCTACGAGCAGTACTTC. Translated: CASSEGRVSYEQYF.

The J gene is TRBJ1-4, the V gene TRBV11-2; the match to TRBD1 covers 7 bases. With 0 bases clipped from V and 4 bases from J, the junction kept 11 bases outside the gene matches. The CDR3 has 18 amino acids. Per the germline V gene, CDR1 is SGHAT and CDR2 is FQNNGV. This CDR3 reads CASSLDVLLGQYNEKLFF. The CDR3 DNA follows: TGTGCCAGCAGCTTAGATGTACTTTTGGGACAGTATAATGAAAAACTGTTTTTT.

The chain employs TRBV6-2 or TRBV6-3 and TRBJ2-3; the match to TRBD2 covers 10 bases. The V gene end was trimmed by 4 bases and the J gene end by 3 bases; junction bases not matched to a gene: 10. The CDR3 consists of 17 residues. The V gene's germline CDR1 is MNHEY and CDR2 SVGEGT. The CDR3 DNA reads TGTGCCAGCAGTTTCCTAGCGGGGGAAAGGAGGACAGATACGCAGTATTTT. Translated, it gives CASSFLAGERRTDTQYF.

This sequence joins TRBV19 and TRBJ2-1; 7 bases map to TRBD2. Germline CDR1 and CDR2: LNHDA and SQIVND (reference sequence). Losses at the gene ends were 3 bases for V and 3 bases for J; bases not matched to a gene: 5. This CDR3 region has 15 residues. The CDR3 loop reads CASSISAGIYNEQFF. The DNA for the CDR3 is TGTGCCAGTAGTATCTCAGCGGGAATCTACAATGAGCAGTTCTTC.

The V call is TRBV27, the J call TRBJ1-2; D possibly corresponds to TRBD1 (5 bases). This CDR3 is 12 amino acids long. Per the germline V gene, CDR1 is MNHEY and CDR2 is SMNVEV (reference sequence). With 6 bases removed from V and 6 bases from J, the gap between germline ends came to 11 bases. The CDR3, as DNA: TGTGCCAGCAGCTCCGACAGTCATGGCTACACCTTC. Its translation is CASSSDSHGYTF.

The V gene is TRBV19, the J gene TRBJ1-1; 9 bases line up with TRBD1. J gave up 4 bases and V 6 bases, and 15 bases lay outside the gene matches. CDR3 size: 17 residues. The germline V gene encodes CDR1 LNHDA and CDR2 SQIVND (reference sequence). The CDR3 loop is CASSPRWGTQGATEAFF. Here the CDR3 DNA reads TGTGCCAGTAGCCCCAGATGGGGCACACAGGGGGCCACTGAAGCTTTCTTT.

J is TRBJ1-2 and V is TRBV20-1; 8 bases match TRBD1. The length of the CDR3 is 15 residues. CDR1 is DFQATT, CDR2 SNEGSKA, per germline (reference sequence). V gave up 3 bases and J gave up 0 bases; unmatched junction bases: 6. The CDR3 sequence: CSASSQTGANYGYTF. CDR3 nucleotide sequence: TGCAGTGCTAGTTCACAGACAGGGGCTAACTATGGCTACACCTTC.

The rearrangement uses TRBV6-1 and TRBJ1-6; possibly TRBD1 for D (6 bases). The germline V gene has CDR1 MNHNS and CDR2 SASEGT. V was trimmed by 1 base and J by 5 bases, leaving 9 bases between them. The CDR3 sequence is 15 residues long. CDR3 loop: CASSEDRVHNSPLHF. CDR3 in DNA: TGTGCCAGCAGTGAAGACAGGGTCCATAATTCACCCCTCCACTTT.

The CDR3 is CASSLFSSGRIYEQYF. CDR3 nucleotides: TGTGCCAGCAGCTTATTTTCTAGCGGGAGAATCTACGAGCAGTACTTC. The chain combines TRBV11-2 with TRBJ2-7, with 10 bases lining up with TRBD2. V shed 2 bases, J shed 3 bases, and the junction held 7 bases outside the gene matches. The CDR3 sequence is 16 residues long. Germline V lookup: CDR1 SGHAT, CDR2 FQNNGV.

This rearrangement joins TRBV9 to TRBJ2-5, with D perhaps matching TRBD1 (6 bases). The germline V gene has CDR1 SGDLS and CDR2 YYNGEE. The V and J ends lost 0 bases and 5 bases respectively, with 11 bases between them. The CDR3 spans 14 residues. The CDR3 region has the DNA TGTGCCAGCAGCGTAGATTCGAGGGGGGAGACCCAGTACTTC. It yields the protein CASSVDSRGETQYF.

J is TRBJ2-1 and V is TRBV4-2, with 9 positions matching TRBD1. CDR1 and CDR2 (germline): LGHNA, YNFKEQ. There are 15 residues in the CDR3. Trimming cost V 4 bases and J 7 bases; bases outside gene matches: 8. As DNA, the CDR3 is TGTGCCAGCAGCCCAAAGGGACAGGGAGGAAATGAGCAGTTCTTC. Protein product: CASSPKGQGGNEQFF.

The chain has TRBV2 and TRBJ1-3, with TRBD1 matching over 9 bases. The germline V gene encodes CDR1 SNHLY and CDR2 FYNNEI. This CDR3 comprises 15 residues. Unmatched junction bases numbered 3, after V lost 3 bases and J lost 3 bases. In DNA form, the CDR3 reads TGTGCCAGCAGTGACCGGACAGGGGATGGAAACACCATATATTTT. This codes for CASSDRTGDGNTIYF.

The chain employs TRBV5-6 and TRBJ1-2; 7 nucleotides match TRBD1. Unmatched junction bases numbered 7, after V lost 3 bases and J lost 2 bases. Germline values: CDR1 SGHDT, CDR2 YYEEEE. The CDR3 spans 15 residues. The DNA for the CDR3 is TGTGCCAGCAGCTCGCCCGACAGGGAAAACTATGGCTACACCTTC. Translating gives CASSSPDRENYGYTF.

The chain carries TRBV6-2 or TRBV6-3 and TRBJ2-1; TRBD2 is a possible D gene (6 bases). The CDR3 has 16 amino acids. V lost 6 bases and J lost 0, with 15 bases in between. Per the germline V gene, CDR1 is MNHEY and CDR2 is SVGEGT. In DNA form, the CDR3 reads TGTGCCAGCAGCCCCGACGGGGGAAGCTCCTACAATGAGCAGTTCTTC. Protein product: CASSPDGGSSYNEQFF.

This rearrangement joins TRBV30 to TRBJ2-5; 12 bases line up with TRBD2. CDR1 is GTSNPN and CDR2 is SVGIG in the germline V gene (reference sequence). CDR3 length: 15 residues. With V trimmed by 0 bases and J by 5 bases, 4 bases remained unmatched. CDR3 sequence reads: CAWSVHTSGRETQYF. The CDR3 bases are TGTGCCTGGAGTGTACATACTAGCGGGAGGGAGACCCAGTACTTC. The full variable domain, rest sourced from reference TRBV30 and TRBJ2-5, is SQTIHQWPATLVQPVGSPLSLECTVEGTSNPNLYWYRQAAGRGLQLLFYSVGIGQISSEVPQNLSASRPQDRQFILSSKKLLLSDSGFYLCAWSVHTSGRETQYFGPGTRLLVL.

Concerning this clone: A much larger clone sits a single nucleotide away, making a read error possible. The V gene is TRBV21-1, the J gene TRBJ2-1; the table calls TRBD1, which could not be checked here. TRBV21-1 is reported as a pseudogene. This CDR3 is 15 amino acids long. CDR3 amino acids: CASSKGQGVYNEQFF. DNA of the CDR3: TGTGCCAGCAGTAAAGGACAGGGGGTCTACAATGAGCAGTTCTTC.

The chain has TRBV29-1 and TRBJ1-4; 9 nucleotides line up with TRBD1. The CDR3 loop spans 14 amino acids. V lost 6 bases to trimming and J lost 6 bases; unmatched junction nucleotides: 8. The germline CDR1 and CDR2 sequences are SQVTM and ANQGSEA. CDR3 sequence reads: CSVRNRDRDEKLFF. The CDR3 DNA follows: TGCAGCGTGCGTAACCGGGACAGGGATGAAAAACTGTTTTTT.

The table lists this clone with a count of one. The J gene is TRBJ1-4, the V gene TRBV24-1; perhaps TRBD1 as D (6 bases). Germline lookup yields CDR1 KGHDR and CDR2 SFDVKD. CDR3 length: 15 residues. V dropped 6 bases and J dropped 10 bases, with 20 bases sitting between them. The CDR3 is CATSSSDTARGKLFF. As DNA, the CDR3 is TGTGCCACCAGTAGTTCAGACACCGCCAGGGGAAAACTGTTTTTT.

The V and J genes are TRBV2 and TRBJ1-5; TRBD1 might be the D (5 bases). Germline-derived CDR1 and CDR2 are SNHLY and FYNNEI. This CDR3 is 15 amino acids long. Trimming stripped 5 bases from V and 10 bases from J, with 21 bases between. In nucleotides, the CDR3 is TGTGCCAGCAGTCTCATGGACACTGACTCGGTCCCCCAGCATTTT. Residues: CASSLMDTDSVPQHF.

V is TRBV6-4 and J is TRBJ2-2; 7 positions match TRBD1. The CDR3 totals 15 residues. The germline gives CDR1 MRHNA, CDR2 SNTAGT. J was trimmed by 4 bases and V by 9 bases; bases with no gene match: 11. The CDR3 spells CASAVEGAGTGELFF. In DNA form, the CDR3 reads TGTGCCAGTGCCGTTGAGGGGGCGGGCACCGGGGAGCTGTTTTTT.

The count of this clone is one. The CDR3 coding sequence is TGTGCCAGCAGCAAGGGGGGGACTGCTGAAGAGACCCAGTACTTC. Protein: CASSKGGTAEETQYF. The chain uses TRBV7-9 and TRBJ2-5; D is possibly TRBD2 (7 bases). The ends were cut back, 5 bases at V and 3 bases at J, with 16 bases in the middle. CDR3 length: 15 amino acids. From germline, CDR1 is SEHNR and CDR2 FQNEAQ (reference sequence).

The chain recombines TRBV29-1 with TRBJ1-1, with 8 bases matching TRBD1. The CDR3 contains 13 residues. Germline values: CDR1 SQVTM, CDR2 ANQGSEA. The J segment lost 5 bases and the V segment lost 5 bases, leaving 7 bases of the junction unmatched. The CDR3 DNA follows: TGCAGCGTTTCAGGGGGCGCGGGAACTGAAGCTTTCTTT. Translated, it gives CSVSGGAGTEAFF.